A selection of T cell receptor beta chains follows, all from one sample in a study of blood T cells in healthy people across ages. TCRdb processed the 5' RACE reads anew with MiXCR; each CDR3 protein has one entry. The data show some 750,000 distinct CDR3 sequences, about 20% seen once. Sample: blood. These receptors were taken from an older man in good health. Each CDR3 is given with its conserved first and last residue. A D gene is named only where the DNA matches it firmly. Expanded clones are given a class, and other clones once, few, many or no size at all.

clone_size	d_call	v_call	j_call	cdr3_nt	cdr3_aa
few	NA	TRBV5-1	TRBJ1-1	TGCGCCAGCCAGGGCAGGTTGAACACTGAAGCTTTCTTT	CASQGRLNTEAFF
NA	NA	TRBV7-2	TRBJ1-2	TGTGCCAGCAGCCCGGGGCCTTTCGTCGATGGCTACACCTTC	CASSPGPFVDGYTF
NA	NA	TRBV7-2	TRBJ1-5	TGTGCCAGCAGCTTAGGGGTGGGGGTGGCGCATTTT	CASSLGVGVAHF
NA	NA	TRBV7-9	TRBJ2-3	TGTGCCAGCAGCCCACCCCCAGCGGCTACTAGCACAGATACGCAGTATTTT	CASSPPPAATSTDTQYF
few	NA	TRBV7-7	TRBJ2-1	TGTGCCAGCTGTCCCGAGGGAGGATCCTACAATGAGCAGTTCTTC	CASCPEGGSYNEQFF
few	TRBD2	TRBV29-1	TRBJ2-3	TGCAGCGTGGGACTAGCGGGAGTTGGAGATACGCAGTATTTT	CSVGLAGVGDTQYF
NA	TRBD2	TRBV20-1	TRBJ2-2	TGCAGTGCTACCCCGACTAGCGGAGTCACCGGGGAGCTGTTTTTT	CSATPTSGVTGELFF
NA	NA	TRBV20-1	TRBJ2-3	TGCAGTGCTAGCGGGGTGAAAACAGATACGCAGTATTTT	CSASGVKTDTQYF
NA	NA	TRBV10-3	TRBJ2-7	TGTGCCATCAGTGAGGGCACCATAAACTCCTACGAGCAGTACTTC	CAISEGTINSYEQYF
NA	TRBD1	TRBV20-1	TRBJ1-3	TGCAGTGTCCAGGGGGCGATAGGAAACACCATATATTTT	CSVQGAIGNTIYF
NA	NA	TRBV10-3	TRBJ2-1	TGTGCCATCAGTGAGTCCGCGTCGGACAATGAGCAGTTCTTC	CAISESASDNEQFF
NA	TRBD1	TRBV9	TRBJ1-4	TGTGCCAGCAGCAAGGACAGGTGGGGTGAAAAACTGTTTTTT	CASSKDRWGEKLFF
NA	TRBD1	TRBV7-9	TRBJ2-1	TGTGCCAGCACGCTTAGGACAGGGTCCAATGAGCAGTTCTTC	CASTLRTGSNEQFF
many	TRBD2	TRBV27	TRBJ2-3	TGTGCCAGCAGAACCTCTAGCGGTAGCACAGATACGCAGTATTTT	CASRTSSGSTDTQYF
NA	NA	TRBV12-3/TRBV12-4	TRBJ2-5	TGTGCCAGCGGACAGATCCAAGAGACCCAGTACTTC	CASGQIQETQYF
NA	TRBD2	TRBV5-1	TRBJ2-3	TGCGCCAGCAGCTCGGCTAGCGGAATCACGGATACGCAGTATTTT	CASSSASGITDTQYF
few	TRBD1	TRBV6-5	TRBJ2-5	TGTGCCAGCAGGAGGGACAGACACCAAGAGACCCAGTACTTC	CASRRDRHQETQYF